This TCR beta chain was recorded in a study of OX40 agonist ivuxolimab in advanced cancers. Study in general: Averaging 60 years in age, with a range of roughly 20 to 80, the cohort was 82.7% male. Anti-PD-1, anti-PD-L1 or anti-CTLA-4 therapy given earlier was allowed, and 30% to 45% had some.

The repertoire was sequenced with immunoSEQ multiplex PCR; TCRdb's copy has only in-frame clones and lacks some. The table has some 45,000 clones, 80% to 90% seen once. Study-level results: Among the lowest peripheral clonal expansion occurred in 0.1-3.0 mg/kg partial responders.

Of note for this clone: Its target is unknown.

In germline, CDR1 is SGHRS, CDR2 YFSETQ. J was trimmed by 7 bases and V by 3 bases; bases with no gene match: 17. The CDR3 is 17 amino acids. V usage is TRBV5-1 and J usage is TRBJ2-7; 9 nucleotides line up with TRBD1. The clonotype was recovered from an adult with an advanced solid tumor such as melanoma, head and neck, liver or kidney cancer. The specimen comprised CD4+ or CD8+ T cells sorted from blood, sampled in a trial of the OX40 agonist ivuxolimab. CDR3 sequence reads: CASSSNKKGQGRSEQYF. The DNA for the CDR3 is TGCGCCAGCAGCTCCAATAAGAAAGGACAGGGGAGGAGTGAGCAGTACTTC.